The 22 T cell receptor beta chains below were found in one sample sequenced in a study of T cell responses to AZD1222 COVID-19 vaccine (dated by TCRdb to the early 2020s). The library came from the immunoSEQ multiplex PCR assay. TCRdb took this table from immuneACCESS and kept in-frame rearrangements with V and J called. Such tables lack part of the clones; where checked against another copy, unresolved V genes explain under half of the gap, and the rest is unexplained. The sample yields 96,000 or so clones; 70% to 90% were counted once. The biggest ten clones account for around 1.6% of the sample. The time point label corresponds to: baseline before first vaccination. The specimen was peripheral blood, collected on day 0 of AZD1222 vaccination. The receptor set was obtained from an adult in good health.

This chain links TRBV6-5 with TRBJ1-4; D gene uncertain. Germline V CDR1 and CDR2: MNHEY, SVGAGI. The V and J ends lost 6 bases and 6 bases respectively, with 11 bases between them. This CDR3 has 13 amino acids. The CDR3 spells CASSVNVDEKLFF. The CDR3, as DNA: TGTGCCAGCAGCGTCAATGTCGATGAAAAACTGTTTTTT.

The V and J genes are TRBV7-9 and TRBJ1-4; TRBD1 matches 8 bases. CDR1 SEHNR and CDR2 FQNEAQ come from the germline V gene (reference sequence). The V segment lost 4 bases and the J segment 10 bases; nucleotides outside the gene matches: 17. The CDR3 runs 17 residues. For the CDR3, the DNA is TGTGCCAGCAGCTCACTTAGAGGTGGGACAGGCGGTGGAAAACTGTTTTTT. Its protein product is CASSSLRGGTGGGKLFF.

The rearrangement joins TRBV9 to TRBJ1-2, with D unresolved. Germline V gene data show CDR1 as SGDLS and CDR2 as YYNGEE. The CDR3 runs to 15 residues. V lost 4 bases and J lost 4, with 17 bases in between. DNA for the CDR3: TGTGCCAGCAGCAACAAAGGACGGGAACTCTATGGCTACACCTTC. As protein: CASSNKGRELYGYTF.

The V gene is TRBV6-1, the J gene TRBJ1-2, with TRBD1 as a possible D gene (5 bases). The CDR3 runs to 15 residues. From germline, CDR1 is MNHNS and CDR2 SASEGT. Trimming took 2 bases from V and 4 from J, leaving 14 bases between them. CDR3 region: CASSEFWGDGYGYTF. DNA of the CDR3: TGTGCCAGCAGTGAATTCTGGGGGGATGGCTATGGCTACACCTTC.

The genes are TRBV9 and TRBJ1-4; D may be TRBD1 (5 bases). CDR3 length equals 13 residues. Germline values: CDR1 SGDLS, CDR2 YYNGEE. The V end lost 0 bases, the J end lost 10 bases, and 10 bases lay between the germline ends. CDR3: CASSVATGGKLFF. Here the CDR3 DNA reads TGTGCCAGCAGCGTAGCTACGGGGGGAAAACTGTTTTTT. The variable domain in full, with the rest retrieved from reference TRBV9 and TRBJ1-4, is DSGVTQTPKHLITATGQRVTLRCSPRSGDLSVYWYQQSLDQGLQFLIQYYNGEERAKGNILERFSAQQFPDLHSELNLSSLELGDSALYFCASSVATGGKLFFGSGTQLSVL.

The chain is built from TRBV5-4 and TRBJ1-1, with TRBD1 identical over 7 bases. Germline loops: CDR1 SGHNT, CDR2 YYREEE (reference sequence). CDR3 length: 15 residues. V lost 3 bases, J lost 6 bases, and 11 bases stayed unmatched. The CDR3 reads CASSYDRQGLAEAFF. In nucleotides, the CDR3 is TGTGCCAGCAGCTACGATCGACAGGGCCTTGCTGAAGCTTTCTTT.

J is TRBJ1-2 and V is TRBV5-6; D unclear. Trimming shortened V by 4 bases and J by 1 base, and 5 bases separated the two germline ends. The germline gives CDR1 SGHDT, CDR2 YYEEEE. This CDR3 is built from 12 residues. CDR3 residues: CASSRVNYGYTF. CDR3 coding DNA: TGTGCCAGCAGCCGAGTTAACTATGGCTACACCTTC.

This clone was seen only once. The chain uses TRBV9 and TRBJ1-1; D remains unclear. The V end lost 4 bases, the J end lost 1 base, and 11 bases lay between the germline ends. CDR3 length equals 14 residues. Germline lookup yields CDR1 SGDLS and CDR2 YYNGEE. CDR3: CASSPSGENTEAFF. The CDR3 region has the DNA TGTGCCAGCAGCCCTAGCGGGGAGAACACTGAAGCTTTCTTT. Full variable domain (missing parts from reference TRBV9 and TRBJ1-1): DSGVTQTPKHLITATGQRVTLRCSPRSGDLSVYWYQQSLDQGLQFLIQYYNGEERAKGNILERFSAQQFPDLHSELNLSSLELGDSALYFCASSPSGENTEAFFGQGTRLTVV.

The J gene is TRBJ2-2, the V gene TRBV28; D gene ambiguous. The CDR3 contains 16 residues. V shed 8 bases and J shed 1 base, with 17 bases lying between them. Germline V gene lookup returns CDR1 MDHEN and CDR2 SYDVKM. The CDR3, as DNA: TGTGCCAGCCTGGCCGATTACCGCGTGAACACCGGGGAGCTGTTTTTT. Protein product: CASLADYRVNTGELFF.

The chain links TRBV5-6 to TRBJ1-3; D call uncertain. The ends were cut back, 2 bases at V and 7 bases at J, with 7 bases in the middle. CDR3 size: 12 residues. Germline V gives CDR1 SGHDT, CDR2 YYEEEE. CDR3 loop: CASSFVGNTIYF. The DNA of the CDR3 is TGTGCCAGCAGCTTCGTGGGGAACACCATATATTTT.

V gene TRBV11-1 combines with J gene TRBJ2-7; the D is unclear. The CDR3 covers 13 residues. From germline, CDR1 is SGHAT and CDR2 FQDESV (reference sequence). The V end lost 1 base, the J end lost 1 base, and 5 bases lay between the germline ends. In DNA form, the CDR3 reads TGTGCCAGCAGCTTAGATGGGTCCTACGAGCAGTACTTC. The encoded protein is CASSLDGSYEQYF.

The chain recombines TRBV3-1 (or the pseudogene TRBV3-2) with TRBJ2-3; 9 bases agree with TRBD2. The CDR3 is 17 residues long. Per the germline V gene, CDR1 is LGHDT and CDR2 is YNNKEL (reference sequence). V lost 4 bases and J lost 4; bases outside the gene matches: 12. CDR3 nucleotide sequence: TGTGCCAGCAGCCCCCCCAGACTAGCGGCAGGGGCAGATACGCAGTATTTT. Translation gives CASSPPRLAAGADTQYF.

This chain joins TRBV3-1 (or the pseudogene TRBV3-2) and TRBJ1-2; 8 bases line up with TRBD1. Per the germline V gene, CDR1 is LGHDT and CDR2 is YNNKEL (reference sequence). The CDR3 covers 12 residues. Trimming took 5 bases from V and 8 from J; bases not matched to a gene: 4. As DNA, the CDR3 is TGTGCCAGCAGCGACAGGGGTGTGGGCTACACCTTC. Its protein product is CASSDRGVGYTF.

This clone was counted once. The chain employs TRBV7-9 and TRBJ1-1, with D tentatively TRBD1 (6 bases). The germline V gene has CDR1 SEHNR and CDR2 FQNEAQ (reference sequence). CDR3 size: 12 residues. V was clipped by 5 bases and J by 7 bases, with 11 bases between them. CDR3 sequence reads: CASSPTGFEAFF. CDR3 sequence (DNA): TGTGCCAGCAGCCCTACAGGGTTTGAAGCTTTCTTT.

V and J are TRBV15 and TRBJ1-2; D is ambiguous. The CDR3 is 15 residues long. CDR1 LNHNV and CDR2 YYDKDF come from the germline V gene (reference sequence). V was trimmed by 1 base and J by 0 bases, leaving 9 bases between them. For the CDR3, the DNA is TGTGCCACCAGCAGAGTCACACAAGCTAACTATGGCTACACCTTC. Translated, it gives CATSRVTQANYGYTF.

V is TRBV7-9 and J is TRBJ1-1; D remains unclear. V lost 5 bases, J lost 4 bases, and 14 bases lay in between. The CDR3 has 14 amino acids. Germline lookup yields CDR1 SEHNR and CDR2 FQNEAQ (reference sequence). The CDR3 nucleotides are TGTGCCAGCAGCCCCCTAGAATGGGGCACTGAAGCTTTCTTT. This sequence encodes CASSPLEWGTEAFF. The full variable domain, completed using reference TRBV7-9 and TRBJ1-1, is DTGVSQNPRHKITKRGQNVTFRCDPISEHNRLYWYRQTLGQGPEFLTYFQNEAQLEKSRLLSDRFSAERPKGSFSTLEIQRTEQGDSAMYLCASSPLEWGTEAFFGQGTRLTVV.

The chain joins TRBV19 to TRBJ1-1; the match to TRBD1 covers 8 bases. Germline V lookup: CDR1 LNHDA, CDR2 SQIVND (reference sequence). CDR3 length: 14 residues. The V and J ends lost 6 bases and 5 bases, in that order; junction bases with no gene match: 8. The chain's CDR3 is CASSPTGQGTEAFF. The CDR3 nucleotides read TGTGCCAGTAGCCCTACCGGACAGGGAACTGAAGCTTTCTTT.

This chain links TRBV19 with TRBJ1-2; TRBD1 matches 10 bases. The CDR3 is 15 amino acids. V was pared by 6 bases and J by 4 bases, with 8 bases of the junction left unmatched. Germline CDR1 is LNHDA and CDR2 is SQIVND (reference sequence). CDR3 residues: CASSPDRGEGYGYTF. In DNA form, the CDR3 reads TGTGCCAGTAGCCCGGACAGGGGGGAGGGCTATGGCTACACCTTC.

V is TRBV5-5 and J is TRBJ2-7, with 10 bases that match TRBD1. This CDR3 has 15 residues. V shed 0 bases, J shed 0 bases, and the junction held 0 bases outside the gene matches. Germline V gives CDR1 SGHKS, CDR2 YYEKEE (reference sequence). CDR3 sequence (DNA): TGTGCCAGCAGCTTGGGGGACAGGGGCTCCTACGAGCAGTACTTC. As protein: CASSLGDRGSYEQYF.

This clone was seen only a few times. This sequence joins TRBV6-5 and TRBJ1-4; 9 positions agree with TRBD1. CDR3 length: 16 residues. V dropped 0 bases and J dropped 8; count of bases not matched to a gene: 7. The germline V gene encodes CDR1 MNHEY and CDR2 SVGAGI. Written as DNA, the CDR3 is TGTGCCAGCAGTTACTCGGCGACAGGGGGAGGGGAAAAACTGTTTTTT. It is translated as CASSYSATGGGEKLFF.

The gene calls are TRBV28 and TRBJ1-1, with unresolved D. Trimming cost V 5 bases and J 4 bases, with 11 bases left between them. Germline V CDR1 and CDR2: MDHEN, SYDVKM. The CDR3 extends over 13 amino acids. CDR3 loop: CASSQRVGTEAFF. The CDR3 DNA is TGTGCCAGCAGTCAAAGGGTGGGCACTGAAGCTTTCTTT.

This chain links TRBV5-1 with TRBJ1-2, with 8 positions matching TRBD1. Trimming took 0 bases from V and 4 from J; bases not matched to a gene: 11. Germline V CDR1 and CDR2: SGHRS, YFSETQ. The CDR3 sequence is 17 residues long. CDR3 nucleotide sequence: TGCGCCAGCAGCTTGGACCCAGCCGGACAGGGTACCTATGGCTACACCTTC. As protein: CASSLDPAGQGTYGYTF.